Shown below are 26 T cell receptor beta chains from a single sample sequenced in a study of cytomegalovirus exposure and HLA in healthy donors (dated by TCRdb to about 2017). Library creation used the immunoSEQ multiplex PCR assay. For the multiplex PCR, a mixture combining 60 forward primers for TCR Vbeta segments and 13 reverse primers for TCR Jbeta segments was used. Not all clones reach the TCRdb copy of this immuneACCESS table, which keeps in-frame sequences only. Checked studies attribute under half of the gap to unresolved V genes and leave the rest unexplained. A total of more than 130,000 clones appear in this sample, roughly 75% of them only once. The top ten constitute approximately 2% of the sample. Material for sequencing was PBMCs. All receptors derive from a man aged 25 to 40 in good health and CMV-seronegative.

This clone has more than one count but fewer than ten. The CDR3 region is CASSQDIAGQKHF. Here the CDR3 DNA reads TGTGCCAGCAGCCAAGATATTGCAGGACAGAAACACTTT. The chain carries TRBV6-1 and TRBJ1-6; maybe TRBD1 (6 bases). V dropped 6 bases and J dropped 19 bases, with 22 bases sitting between them. This CDR3 spans 13 amino acids. From germline, CDR1 is MNHNS and CDR2 SASEGT.

J is TRBJ2-1 and V is TRBV19, with 10 positions matching TRBD2. The CDR3 is 19 residues long. Trimming at V came to 6 bases and at J to 10 bases, leaving 24 bases not matched to a gene. Germline V lookup: CDR1 LNHDA, CDR2 SQIVND (reference sequence). The CDR3 reads CASRLTGLAGVVGSMEQFF. As DNA, the CDR3 is TGTGCCAGTAGATTAACGGGGCTAGCGGGAGTCGTTGGATCCATGGAGCAGTTCTTC.

The chain recombines TRBV7-9 with TRBJ1-1; 9 nucleotides agree with TRBD1. This CDR3 contains 17 residues. J was trimmed by 1 base and V by 2 bases; bases with no gene match: 8. Per the germline V gene, CDR1 is SEHNR and CDR2 is FQNEAQ (reference sequence). CDR3 DNA sequence: TGTGCCAGCAGCTTACCTAGGGACAGGGCCGGGAACACTGAAGCTTTCTTT. Protein sequence: CASSLPRDRAGNTEAFF.

The rearrangement uses TRBV28 and TRBJ2-7; the D gene is possibly TRBD1 (6 bases). This CDR3 contains 13 residues. V gave up 5 bases and J gave up 4 bases, with 12 bases separating them. Germline CDR1 is MDHEN and CDR2 is SYDVKM. The CDR3 DNA sequence: TGTGCCAGCAGTGAGCACAGGGAGTACGAGCAGTACTTC. Amino acid sequence: CASSEHREYEQYF.

The chain has TRBV6-5 and TRBJ2-2; perhaps TRBD2 as D (5 bases). Trimming pared 7 bases from V and 5 bases from J, leaving 11 bases between. Germline-derived CDR1 and CDR2 are MNHEY and SVGAGI. The CDR3 has 13 residues. The CDR3 loop reads CASTDTSTGELFF. The DNA of the CDR3 is TGTGCCAGCACCGACACTAGTACCGGGGAGCTGTTTTTT.

The chain joins TRBV28 to TRBJ2-7; tentatively, D is TRBD1 (5 bases). Trimming removed 6 bases at V and 3 bases at J, with 12 bases between. CDR1 is MDHEN, CDR2 SYDVKM, per germline. CDR3 length: 13 amino acids. CDR3 DNA sequence: TGTGCCAGCAGACCGACAGCCCACTACGAGCAGTACTTC. Translation gives CASRPTAHYEQYF.

The chain employs TRBV2 and TRBJ1-2, with D possibly being TRBD1 (6 bases). Trimming took off 5 bases at V and 8 bases at J, with 15 bases between the two ends. The length of the CDR3 is 13 residues. In germline, CDR1 is SNHLY, CDR2 FYNNEI. Written as DNA, the CDR3 is TGTGCCAGCAGTCTGGGGGCGGTGCAGGGCTACACCTTC. It is translated as CASSLGAVQGYTF.

The chain carries TRBV28 and TRBJ2-1, with 9 bases identical to TRBD2. Germline assignment: CDR1 MDHEN and CDR2 SYDVKM. Losses at the gene ends were 11 bases for V and 6 bases for J; bases not matched to a gene: 11. This CDR3 contains 14 residues. The CDR3 loop is CAYSGTSPFNEQFF. The CDR3 coding sequence is TGTGCCTACTCCGGGACTAGCCCTTTCAATGAGCAGTTCTTC.

This clone was detected only a few times. The chain uses TRBV2 and TRBJ2-2; the match to TRBD1 covers 9 bases. Germline CDR1 and CDR2: SNHLY and FYNNEI. CDR3 length: 14 amino acids. With V trimmed by 8 bases and J by 5 bases, 6 bases remained unmatched. In nucleotides, the CDR3 is TGTGCCAGCCAACGGACAGGGGTTACCGGGGAGCTGTTTTTT. It encodes CASQRTGVTGELFF.

J is TRBJ1-1 and V is TRBV30, with 7 positions matching TRBD1. CDR1 GTSNPN and CDR2 SVGIG come from the germline V gene (reference sequence). The CDR3 is 14 residues long. V lost 7 bases and J lost 0; bases outside the gene matches: 8. The CDR3 loop is CALELQGMNTEAFF. CDR3 sequence (DNA): TGTGCCTTGGAACTACAGGGGATGAACACTGAAGCTTTCTTT.

This clone has just a few counts. This CDR3 is CASSLFLAGQRNTEAFF. CDR3 DNA: TGCGCCAGCAGCTTATTTTTAGCGGGGCAGAGGAACACTGAAGCTTTCTTT. The chain has TRBV5-1 and TRBJ1-1; D possibly corresponds to TRBD1 (5 bases). CDR1 and CDR2 (germline): SGHRS, YFSETQ. The V end lost 2 bases, the J end lost 1 base, and 18 bases lay between the germline ends. This CDR3 spans 17 amino acids.

The genes are TRBV13 and TRBJ2-1, with D possibly being TRBD2 (5 bases). The germline gives CDR1 PRHDT, CDR2 FYEKMQ (reference sequence). Trimming left V 0 bases short and J 7 bases short, with 7 bases between. CDR3 length: 13 residues. CDR3 sequence: CASSLGSANEQFF. In DNA form, the CDR3 reads TGTGCCAGCAGCTTAGGTAGCGCTAATGAGCAGTTCTTC.

To note about this clone: Different DNA sequences within this sample yield the same CDR3. This chain links TRBV28 with TRBJ1-2; 12 nucleotides match TRBD1. Germline CDR1 is MDHEN and CDR2 is SYDVKM. V trimming: 5 bases; J trimming: 8 bases; junction bases outside the gene matches: 6. The CDR3 covers 14 residues. The CDR3 DNA reads as TGTGCCAGCAGTCCGGGACAGGGGGCGGGAGGCTACACCTTC. Encoded protein: CASSPGQGAGGYTF.

V is TRBV5-1 and J is TRBJ2-5; weak D call: TRBD1 (6 bases). The germline gives CDR1 SGHRS, CDR2 YFSETQ. This CDR3 has 14 residues. V lost 4 bases and J 0 bases, leaving 10 bases between the germline ends. In DNA, the CDR3 is TGCGCCAGCAGCCGCACAGGGTACCAAGAGACCCAGTACTTC. Translating gives CASSRTGYQETQYF. The full variable domain, rest sourced from reference TRBV5-1 and TRBJ2-5, is KAGVTQTPRYLIKTRGQQVTLSCSPISGHRSVSWYQQTPGQGLQFLFEYFSETQRNKGNFPGRFSGRQFSNSRSEMNVSTLELGDSALYLCASSRTGYQETQYFGPGTRLLVL.

V usage is TRBV5-1 and J usage is TRBJ2-7; 7 nucleotides match TRBD1. Germline V gives CDR1 SGHRS, CDR2 YFSETQ. J lost 3 bases, V lost 4 bases, and 16 bases had no gene match. The CDR3 is 17 amino acids. CDR3 DNA: TGCGCCAGCAGCCTGTCTTTCCGAACGGGACAGAGCTACGAGCAGTACTTC. The encoded protein is CASSLSFRTGQSYEQYF. Together with reference TRBV5-1 and TRBJ2-7, the CDR3 gives the full variable domain: KAGVTQTPRYLIKTRGQQVTLSCSPISGHRSVSWYQQTPGQGLQFLFEYFSETQRNKGNFPGRFSGRQFSNSRSEMNVSTLELGDSALYLCASSLSFRTGQSYEQYFGPGTRLTVT.

The chain uses TRBV6-6 and TRBJ1-1; tentatively, D is TRBD1 (5 bases). Per the germline V gene, CDR1 is MNHNY and CDR2 is SVGAGI (reference sequence). The CDR3 runs to 14 residues. Trimming removed 2 bases at V and 4 bases at J, with 11 bases between. The CDR3 reads CASSYQGWGTEAFF. DNA for the CDR3: TGTGCCAGCAGTTACCAGGGATGGGGCACTGAAGCTTTCTTT.

The chain carries TRBV6-4 and TRBJ1-6; D ambiguous. Trimming pared 7 bases from V and 7 bases from J, leaving 14 bases between. This CDR3 spans 14 amino acids. Germline V lookup: CDR1 MRHNA, CDR2 SNTAGT. Written as DNA, the CDR3 is TGTGCCAGCACCCATTCGCCCGGGAATTCACCCCTCCACTTT. This encodes CASTHSPGNSPLHF.

V is TRBV29-1 and J is TRBJ2-3; 8 nucleotides match TRBD2. The germline V gene has CDR1 SQVTM and CDR2 ANQGSEA. V dropped 0 bases and J dropped 2; count of bases not matched to a gene: 10. CDR3 length equals 17 residues. CDR3 region: CSVEDRGGTGVTDTQYF. The DNA of the CDR3 is TGCAGCGTTGAAGATCGGGGGGGGACTGGTGTCACAGATACGCAGTATTTT.

This clone appeared a few times. The sample contains more than one DNA sequence encoding this CDR3. The chain links TRBV15 to TRBJ2-3; D possibly corresponds to TRBD1 (6 bases). Germline CDR1 is LNHNV and CDR2 is YYDKDF (reference sequence). Trimming pared 5 bases from V and 6 bases from J, leaving 9 bases between. The CDR3 contains 12 residues. CDR3 sequence: CATSLRGDTQYF. CDR3 in DNA: TGTGCCACCAGCTTAAGGGGGGATACGCAGTATTTT. Looking up the rest from reference TRBV15 and TRBJ2-3 gives the full variable domain: DAMVIQNPRYQVTQFGKPVTLSCSQTLNHNVMYWYQQKSSQAPKLLFHYYDKDFNNEADTPDNFQSRRPNTSFCFLDIRSPGLGDTAMYLCATSLRGDTQYFGPGTRLTVL.

The gene calls are TRBV7-8 and TRBJ1-1; TRBD1 might be the D (5 bases). The CDR3 loop spans 13 amino acids. V was cut by 1 base and J by 7 bases, with 10 bases left in between. CDR1 and CDR2 (germline): SGHVS, FQNEAQ. CDR3 sequence: CASSLGGECEAFF. Written as DNA, the CDR3 is TGTGCCAGCAGCTTAGGGGGGGAGTGTGAAGCTTTCTTT.

The gene calls are TRBV27 and TRBJ2-1, with D possibly matching TRBD2 (5 bases). Trimming pared 5 bases from V and 1 base from J, leaving 12 bases between. Per the germline V gene, CDR1 is MNHEY and CDR2 is SMNVEV (reference sequence). The CDR3 runs 15 residues. CDR3 sequence (DNA): TGTGCCAGCAGTCCGGGGTGGGGATCCTACAATGAGCAGTTCTTC. Protein sequence: CASSPGWGSYNEQFF.

This clone was found once. This chain uses TRBV28 with TRBJ1-2, with D possibly matching TRBD1 (6 bases). The V and J ends lost 5 bases and 8 bases respectively, with 9 bases between them. The germline CDR1 and CDR2 sequences are MDHEN and SYDVKM. The CDR3 covers 11 residues. The CDR3 reads CASSGGGGYTF. The CDR3 DNA sequence: TGTGCCAGCAGTGGGGGCGGGGGCTACACCTTC.

The chain has TRBV2 and TRBJ2-1; TRBD2 matches 10 bases. Germline loops: CDR1 SNHLY, CDR2 FYNNEI. With 5 bases clipped from V and 2 bases from J, the junction kept 9 bases outside the gene matches. This CDR3 has 17 amino acids. The CDR3 DNA reads as TGTGCCAGCAGTCCCGGGGTCCTAGCGGGAGCCTACAATGAGCAGTTCTTC. Protein product: CASSPGVLAGAYNEQFF.

The sample holds one count of this clone. This chain uses TRBV29-1 with TRBJ2-2, with 11 bases fitting TRBD2. V lost 6 bases to trimming and J lost 1 base; unmatched junction nucleotides: 4. This CDR3 spans 15 amino acids. CDR1 is SQVTM, CDR2 ANQGSEA, per germline. CDR3 coding DNA: TGCAGCGTGGCCGGGACTAGCGGGAACACCGGGGAGCTGTTTTTT. Translating it yields CSVAGTSGNTGELFF.

V gene TRBV6-1 combines with J gene TRBJ2-3; perhaps TRBD2 as D (5 bases). Germline V gene sequence: CDR1 MNHNS, CDR2 SASEGT. The CDR3 sequence is 14 residues long. Trimming took off 7 bases at V and 6 bases at J, with 17 bases between the two ends. CDR3 nucleotides: TGTGCCAGCATACCGACGGGATCTTCGGATACGCAGTATTTT. It translates to CASIPTGSSDTQYF.

V gene TRBV19 combines with J gene TRBJ2-7, with D unclear. Germline CDR1 LNHDA, CDR2 SQIVND (reference sequence). Trimming took off 3 bases at V and 2 bases at J, with 8 bases between the two ends. The CDR3 has 13 residues. Here the CDR3 DNA reads TGTGCCAGTAGTATCGCAGAAACCTACGAGCAGTACTTC. This gives the protein CASSIAETYEQYF. The full variable domain, rest sourced from reference TRBV19 and TRBJ2-7, is DGGITQSPKYLFRKEGQNVTLSCEQNLNHDAMYWYRQDPGQGLRLIYYSQIVNDFQKGDIAEGYSVSREKKESFPLTVTSAQKNPTAFYLCASSIAETYEQYFGPGTRLTVT.